This TCR beta chain was documented in a study of shared clonotypes between healthy human individuals. About the study: A donor's plate count was three for CD4 naive and three for CD4 memory; CD8 naive had two and CD8 memory one.

Between the trimmed V and J ends, which lost 4 bases and 3 bases, there was a span of 9 bases. CDR1 is MNHNY and CDR2 is SVGAGI in the germline V gene (reference sequence). The CDR3 sequence is 14 residues long. As defined, naive CD8 cells were CD45RO-negative and positively selected for CCR7, with terminally differentiated effector memory CD45RA+ cells excluded. On this clone: The target antigen is unknown.

Using immunoSEQ multiplex PCR, the repertoire was profiled, and TCRdb retains in-frame clones only, with some absent. There are about 2.1 million clones in the sample; 80% to 95% occur only once, and 1.5% to 2% lies in the top ten. Study conclusions and caveats: Clonotype sharing levels among donors were expected to vary with sequencing depth. Incompleteness in sorted-subset sequencing, despite large depth, was shown by rarefaction. Between a handful of donors, naive CD4 clonotypes were shared at a level of approximately 5%.

What was sequenced was naive CD8+ T cells from PBMCs. This rearrangement joins TRBV6-6 to TRBJ1-4; D remains unclear. This TCR came from a man aged 18 to 29 in good health. Some clones in this sample may be carry-over from other donors' samples. DNA for the CDR3: TGTGCCAGCAGTTCCTGGGAGGCTAATGAAAAACTGTTTTTT. It translates to CASSSWEANEKLFF.